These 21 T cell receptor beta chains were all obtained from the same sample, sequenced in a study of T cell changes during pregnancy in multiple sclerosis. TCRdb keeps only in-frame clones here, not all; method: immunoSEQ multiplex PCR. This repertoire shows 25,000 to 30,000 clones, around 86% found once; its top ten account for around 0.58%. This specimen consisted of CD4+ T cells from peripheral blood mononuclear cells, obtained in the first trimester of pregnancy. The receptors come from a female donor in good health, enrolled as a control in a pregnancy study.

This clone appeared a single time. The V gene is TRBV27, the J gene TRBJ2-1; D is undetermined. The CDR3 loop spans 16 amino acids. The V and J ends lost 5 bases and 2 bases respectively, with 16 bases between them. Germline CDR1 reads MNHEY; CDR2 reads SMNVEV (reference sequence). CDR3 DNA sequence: TGTGCCAGCAGTGCCGCGGAATTTCGTGCCTACAATGAGCAGTTCTTC. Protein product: CASSAAEFRAYNEQFF.

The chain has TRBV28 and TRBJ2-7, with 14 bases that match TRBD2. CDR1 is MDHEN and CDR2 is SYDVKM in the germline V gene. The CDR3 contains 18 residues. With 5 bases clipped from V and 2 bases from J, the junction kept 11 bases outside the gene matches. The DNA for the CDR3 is TGTGCCAGCAGTCCTGGGACTAGCGGGAGCCGTCTAACCTACGAGCAGTACTTC. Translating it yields CASSPGTSGSRLTYEQYF.

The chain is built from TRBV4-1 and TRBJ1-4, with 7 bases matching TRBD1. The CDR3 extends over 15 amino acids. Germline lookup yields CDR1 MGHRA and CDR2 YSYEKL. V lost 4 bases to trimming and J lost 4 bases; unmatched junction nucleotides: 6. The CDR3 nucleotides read TGCGCCAGCAGCCGACAGGGATACATTAATGAAAAACTGTTTTTT. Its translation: CASSRQGYINEKLFF.

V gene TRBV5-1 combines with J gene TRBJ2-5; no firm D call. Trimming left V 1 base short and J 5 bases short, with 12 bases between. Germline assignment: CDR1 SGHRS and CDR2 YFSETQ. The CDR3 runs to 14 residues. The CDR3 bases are TGCGCCAGCAGCTTGATTGGCGGAAGGGAGACCCAGTACTTC. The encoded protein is CASSLIGGRETQYF.

The CDR3 protein is CASSVPGTDTQYF. The CDR3 DNA reads TGTGCCAGCAGTGTCCCCGGCACAGATACGCAGTATTTT. This chain connects TRBV25-1 to TRBJ2-3, with D uncertain. The CDR3 sequence is 13 residues long. Trimming left V 4 bases short and J 1 base short, with 6 bases between. Per the germline V gene, CDR1 is MGHDK and CDR2 is SYGVNS.

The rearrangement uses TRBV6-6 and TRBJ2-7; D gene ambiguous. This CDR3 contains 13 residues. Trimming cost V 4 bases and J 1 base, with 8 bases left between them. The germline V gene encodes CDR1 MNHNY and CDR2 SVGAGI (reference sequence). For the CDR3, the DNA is TGTGCCAGCAGTTCCCCGGGTTCCTACGAGCAGTACTTC. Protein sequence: CASSSPGSYEQYF.

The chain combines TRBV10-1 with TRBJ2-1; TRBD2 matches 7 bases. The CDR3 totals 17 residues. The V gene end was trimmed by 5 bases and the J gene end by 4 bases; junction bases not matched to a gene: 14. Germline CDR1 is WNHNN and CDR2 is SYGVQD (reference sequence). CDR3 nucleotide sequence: TGCGCCAGCAGTAGCAATTCCTGGGGCGGGGGTTACAATGAGCAGTTCTTC. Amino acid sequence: CASSSNSWGGGYNEQFF.

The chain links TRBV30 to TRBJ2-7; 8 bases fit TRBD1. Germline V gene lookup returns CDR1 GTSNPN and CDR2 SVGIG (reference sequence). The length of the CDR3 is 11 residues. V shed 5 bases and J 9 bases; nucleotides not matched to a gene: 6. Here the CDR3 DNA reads TGTGCCTGGGAGACAGGGGCTCGGCAGTACTTC. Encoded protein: CAWETGARQYF.

CDR3 coding DNA: TGTGCCAGCAGCAAAATTTTTATATCCACGGGACTTCCTAACTCTGGGGCCAACGTCCTGACTTTC. The encoded protein is CASSKIFISTGLPNSGANVLTF. The rearrangement links TRBV21-1 to TRBJ2-6; the DNA was not used to check the table's D call, TRBD2. TRBV21-1 is a pseudogene segment. The CDR3 is made up of 22 amino acids.

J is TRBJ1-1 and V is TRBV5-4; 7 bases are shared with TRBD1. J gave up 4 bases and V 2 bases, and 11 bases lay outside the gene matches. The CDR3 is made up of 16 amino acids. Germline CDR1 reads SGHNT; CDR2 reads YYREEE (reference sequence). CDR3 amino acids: CASSFGGGAGGTEAFF. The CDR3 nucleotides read TGTGCCAGCAGCTTCGGGGGTGGGGCAGGGGGCACTGAAGCTTTCTTT.

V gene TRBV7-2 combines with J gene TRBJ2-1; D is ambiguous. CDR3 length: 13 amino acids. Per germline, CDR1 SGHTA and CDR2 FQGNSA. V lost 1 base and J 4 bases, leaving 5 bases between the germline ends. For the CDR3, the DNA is TGTGCCAGCAGCTTAGGCCAGTACAATGAGCAGTTCTTC. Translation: CASSLGQYNEQFF.

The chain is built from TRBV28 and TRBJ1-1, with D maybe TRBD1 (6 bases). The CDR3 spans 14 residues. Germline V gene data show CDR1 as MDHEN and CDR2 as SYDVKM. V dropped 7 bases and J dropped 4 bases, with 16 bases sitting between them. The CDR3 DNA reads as TGTGCCAGCACCCCAACCATCAGGGGCACTGAAGCTTTCTTT. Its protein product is CASTPTIRGTEAFF.

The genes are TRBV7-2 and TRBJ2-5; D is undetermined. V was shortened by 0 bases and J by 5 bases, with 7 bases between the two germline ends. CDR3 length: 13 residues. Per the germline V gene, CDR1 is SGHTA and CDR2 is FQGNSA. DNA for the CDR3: TGTGCCAGCAGCTTAGCGGCCCAGGAGACCCAGTACTTC. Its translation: CASSLAAQETQYF. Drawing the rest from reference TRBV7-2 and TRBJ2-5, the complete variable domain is GAGVSQSPSNKVTEKGKDVELRCDPISGHTALYWYRQSLGQGLEFLIYFQGNSAPDKSGLPSDRFSAERTGGSVSTLTIQRTQQEDSAVYLCASSLAAQETQYFGPGTRLLVL.

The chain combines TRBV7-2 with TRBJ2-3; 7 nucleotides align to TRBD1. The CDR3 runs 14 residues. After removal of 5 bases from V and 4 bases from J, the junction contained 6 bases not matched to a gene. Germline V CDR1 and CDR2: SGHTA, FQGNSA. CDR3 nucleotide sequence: TGTGCCAGCAGCCGAGACAGGGCGGCAGATACGCAGTATTTT. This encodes CASSRDRAADTQYF.

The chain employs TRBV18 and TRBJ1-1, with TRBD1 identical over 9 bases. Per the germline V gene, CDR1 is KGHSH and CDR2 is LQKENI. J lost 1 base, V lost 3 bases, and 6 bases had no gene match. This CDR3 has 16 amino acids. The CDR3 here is CASSPGQGKGNTEAFF. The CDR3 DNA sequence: TGTGCCAGCTCACCCGGACAGGGGAAGGGGAACACTGAAGCTTTCTTT.

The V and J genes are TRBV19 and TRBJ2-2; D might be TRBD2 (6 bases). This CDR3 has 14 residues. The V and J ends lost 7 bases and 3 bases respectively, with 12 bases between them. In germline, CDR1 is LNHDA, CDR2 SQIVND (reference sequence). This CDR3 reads CASTTTGDTGELFF. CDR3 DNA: TGTGCCAGTACCACGACGGGGGACACCGGGGAGCTGTTTTTT. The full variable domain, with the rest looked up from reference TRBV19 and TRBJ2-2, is DGGITQSPKYLFRKEGQNVTLSCEQNLNHDAMYWYRQDPGQGLRLIYYSQIVNDFQKGDIAEGYSVSREKKESFPLTVTSAQKNPTAFYLCASTTTGDTGELFFGEGSRLTVL.

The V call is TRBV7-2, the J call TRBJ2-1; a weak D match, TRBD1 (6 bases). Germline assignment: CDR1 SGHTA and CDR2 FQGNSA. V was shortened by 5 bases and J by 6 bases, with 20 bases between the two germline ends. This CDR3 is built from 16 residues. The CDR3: CASSPVLGARGNEQFF. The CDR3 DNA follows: TGTGCCAGCAGCCCGGTGTTGGGGGCCCGCGGCAATGAGCAGTTCTTC.

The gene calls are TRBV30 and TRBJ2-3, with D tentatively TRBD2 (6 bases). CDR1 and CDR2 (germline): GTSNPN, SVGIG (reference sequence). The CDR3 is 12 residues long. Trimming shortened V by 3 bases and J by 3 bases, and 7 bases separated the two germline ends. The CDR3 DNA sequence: TGTGCCTGGAGCCGGGGGACAGATACGCAGTATTTT. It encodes CAWSRGTDTQYF.

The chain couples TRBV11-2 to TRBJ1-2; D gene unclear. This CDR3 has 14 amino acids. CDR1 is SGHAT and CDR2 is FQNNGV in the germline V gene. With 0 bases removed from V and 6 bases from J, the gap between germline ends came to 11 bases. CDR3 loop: CASSLDRTAHGYTF. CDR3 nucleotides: TGTGCCAGCAGCTTAGATCGGACTGCTCATGGCTACACCTTC.

CDR3 sequence reads: CASSFTTSGSGDTQYF. CDR3 sequence (DNA): TGTGCCAGCAGTTTTACCACTAGCGGGAGTGGAGATACGCAGTATTTT. The chain links TRBV27 to TRBJ2-3; 11 nucleotides match TRBD2. This CDR3 comprises 16 residues. Trimming took 3 bases from V and 5 from J; bases not matched to a gene: 7. CDR1 and CDR2 from the germline V gene are MNHEY and SMNVEV (reference sequence).

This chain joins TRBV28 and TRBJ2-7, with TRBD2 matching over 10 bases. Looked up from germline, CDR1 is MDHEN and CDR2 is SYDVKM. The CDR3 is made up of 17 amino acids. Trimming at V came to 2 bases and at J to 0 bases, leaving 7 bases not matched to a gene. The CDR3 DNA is TGTGCCAGCAGTTTAACAGAACTAGCGGGGACCTCCTACGAGCAGTACTTC. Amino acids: CASSLTELAGTSYEQYF.